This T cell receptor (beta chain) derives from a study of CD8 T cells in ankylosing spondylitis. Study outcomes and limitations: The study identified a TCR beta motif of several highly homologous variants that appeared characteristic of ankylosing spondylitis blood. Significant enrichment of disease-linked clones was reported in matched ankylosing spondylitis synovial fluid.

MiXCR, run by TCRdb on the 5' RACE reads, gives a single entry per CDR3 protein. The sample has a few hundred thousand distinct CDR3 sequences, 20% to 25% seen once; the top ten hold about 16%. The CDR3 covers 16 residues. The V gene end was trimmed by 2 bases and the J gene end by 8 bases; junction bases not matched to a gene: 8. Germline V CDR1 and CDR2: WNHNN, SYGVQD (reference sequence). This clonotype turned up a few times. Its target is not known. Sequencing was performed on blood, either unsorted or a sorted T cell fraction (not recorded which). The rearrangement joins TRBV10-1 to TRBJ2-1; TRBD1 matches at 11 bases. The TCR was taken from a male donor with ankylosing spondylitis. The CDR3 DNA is TGCGCCAGCAGTGAGCTCCGGACAGGGGGCCGAGATGAGCAGTTCTTC. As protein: CASSELRTGGRDEQFF.